The rows below give T cell receptor beta chains drawn from one sample of a study of T cell responses to AZD1222 COVID-19 vaccine. Sequencing used immunoSEQ multiplex PCR; TCRdb keeps in-frame clones, though not all of them. The sample contains 100,000 or so clones, about 87% of which appear only once. This sample comprised peripheral blood, obtained on day 0 of AZD1222 vaccination. Receptors were obtained from an adult in good health. CDR3s include the opening cysteine and the closing phenylalanine or tryptophan. D genes are given only for firm matches. The size of a clone is reported for some rows only, either as once, few or many, or as a class for expanded clones.

D: TRBD2; J: TRBJ2-1; V: TRBV3-1/TRBV3-2; size: .; DNA: TGTGCCAGCAGCCCAGAGACTAGCGGGAGTCTGGGCTCGGGTGAGCAGTTCTTC; CDR3: CASSPETSGSLGSGEQFF
D: .; J: TRBJ1-1; V: TRBV30; size: .; DNA: TGTGCCTGGATACATCCGGGACTGCAGAACACTGAAGCTTTCTTT; CDR3: CAWIHPGLQNTEAFF
D: .; J: TRBJ2-1; V: TRBV28; size: .; DNA: TGTGCCAGCAGTCAGGAAGGGTATGAGCAGTTCTTC; CDR3: CASSQEGYEQFF
D: TRBD1; J: TRBJ1-1; V: TRBV6-2/TRBV6-3; size: few; DNA: TGTGCCAGCAGCCCCATTGGGACAGGGAAGGGGAACACTGAAGCTTTCTTT; CDR3: CASSPIGTGKGNTEAFF
D: TRBD1; J: TRBJ1-1; V: TRBV9; size: .; DNA: TGTGCCAGCATCCTAGTGGGGTCGCGGACAGGGAGGAACACTGAAGCTTTCTTT; CDR3: CASILVGSRTGRNTEAFF
D: .; J: TRBJ2-2; V: TRBV28; size: .; DNA: TGTGCCTATAGACAGTCGAACACCGGGGAGCTGTTTTTT; CDR3: CAYRQSNTGELFF
D: TRBD1; J: TRBJ1-1; V: TRBV6-5; size: .; DNA: TGTGCCAGCAGTTACTCGGTTGACAGGGCTAGCACTGAAGCTTTCTTT; CDR3: CASSYSVDRASTEAFF
D: .; J: TRBJ2-7; V: TRBV18; size: .; DNA: TGTGCCAGCTCCCCAGGGGACGAGCAGTACTTC; CDR3: CASSPGDEQYF
D: .; J: TRBJ1-5; V: TRBV20-1; size: .; DNA: TGCAGTGCTAGTCAGTCGGGGGGAAGCAATCAGCCCCAGCATTTT; CDR3: CSASQSGGSNQPQHF
D: .; J: TRBJ2-1; V: TRBV5-5; size: .; DNA: TGTGCCAGCAGCCAACATACAGGGAACACAGGGTACAATGAGCAGTTCTTC; CDR3: CASSQHTGNTGYNEQFF
D: .; J: TRBJ2-3; V: TRBV21-1; size: .; DNA: TGTGCCAGCAGCTATCGGACAGGGGGAGTTGTGACCCTAAGCACAGATACGCAGTATTTT; CDR3: CASSYRTGGVVTLSTDTQYF
D: .; J: TRBJ1-4; V: TRBV2; size: .; DNA: TGTGCCAGCTGTGCAACTAATGAAAAACTGTTTTTT; CDR3: CASCATNEKLFF
D: .; J: TRBJ2-7; V: TRBV14; size: .; DNA: TGTGCCAGCAGCCAAGCCCTCTACTCCTACGAGCAGTACTTC; CDR3: CASSQALYSYEQYF
D: TRBD1; J: TRBJ2-7; V: TRBV6-5; size: .; DNA: TGTGCCAGCATAGGAATCGGACAGGGGGCGCTGGAGCAGTACTTC; CDR3: CASIGIGQGALEQYF
D: .; J: TRBJ1-3; V: TRBV2; size: few; DNA: TGTGCCAGCAGTAATAAACTCTCTGGAAACACCATATATTTT; CDR3: CASSNKLSGNTIYF
D: .; J: TRBJ2-3; V: TRBV6-6; size: .; DNA: TGTGCCAGCAGCAACGCAGAGGGTCGAACAGATACGCAGTATTTT; CDR3: CASSNAEGRTDTQYF
D: TRBD1; J: TRBJ2-7; V: TRBV11-2; size: .; DNA: TGTGCCAGTACCCAGGATGACAGGGTACGCGAGCAGTACTTC; CDR3: CASTQDDRVREQYF
D: TRBD1; J: TRBJ1-5; V: TRBV9; size: .; DNA: TGTGCCAGCAGCGTCGGGACAGGGTCGGGTCAGCCCCAGCATTTT; CDR3: CASSVGTGSGQPQHF
D: .; J: TRBJ2-7; V: TRBV19; size: few; DNA: TGTGCCAGTAGTATGGGGTTCCCACCCTACGAGCAGTACTTC; CDR3: CASSMGFPPYEQYF
D: .; J: TRBJ2-1; V: TRBV6-1; size: .; DNA: TGTGCCAGCAGTGAAGCTGGGGATTACGGGAGCTCCTACAATGAGCAGTTCTTC; CDR3: CASSEAGDYGSSYNEQFF
D: TRBD1; J: TRBJ1-5; V: TRBV28; size: .; DNA: TGTGCCAGCAGTTCTCATACCGGGACAGGGCATCAGCCCCAGCATTTT; CDR3: CASSSHTGTGHQPQHF
D: .; J: TRBJ1-5; V: TRBV19; size: .; DNA: TGTGCCAGTACCGCCTCGAGCAATCAGCCCCAGCATTTT; CDR3: CASTASSNQPQHF
D: TRBD2; J: TRBJ2-1; V: TRBV7-9; size: .; DNA: TGTGCCAGCAGCTTGAGGAGGGAGGGGAGGAATGAGCAGTTCTTC; CDR3: CASSLRREGRNEQFF
D: TRBD2; J: TRBJ2-1; V: TRBV19; size: .; DNA: TGTGCCAGTAGTTCACAGGGACTAGCGGGGTACAATGAGCAGTTCTTC; CDR3: CASSSQGLAGYNEQFF
D: .; J: TRBJ1-1; V: TRBV3-1/TRBV3-2; size: .; DNA: TGTGCCAGCAGCCGTCTGTGGGGAGATACTGAAGCTTTCTTT; CDR3: CASSRLWGDTEAFF
D: TRBD1; J: TRBJ1-2; V: TRBV3-1/TRBV3-2; size: .; DNA: TGTGCCAGCAGCCAGCCCAGGGGGGACAGAACAAGACGTGGTGGCTACACCTTC; CDR3: CASSQPRGDRTRRGGYTF
D: .; J: TRBJ1-5; V: TRBV24-1; size: .; DNA: TGTGCCACCAGTTGGCGGCCGAACGGCAATCAGCCCCAGCATTTT; CDR3: CATSWRPNGNQPQHF
D: TRBD2; J: TRBJ2-3; V: TRBV24-1; size: .; DNA: TGTGCCACCAGTGTCGAACCGGGACTAGGAGGTTCAGATACGCAGTATTTT; CDR3: CATSVEPGLGGSDTQYF
D: .; J: TRBJ2-2; V: TRBV28; size: .; DNA: TGTGCCAGCAGTTTAGGGGGTAACACCGGGGAGCTGTTTTTT; CDR3: CASSLGGNTGELFF
D: TRBD1; J: TRBJ2-3; V: TRBV24-1; size: .; DNA: TGTGCCACCAGTGACCGACAGGGGGCGACCACAGATACGCAGTATTTT; CDR3: CATSDRQGATTDTQYF
D: .; J: TRBJ2-5; V: TRBV7-2; size: .; DNA: TGTGCCAGCAGCTTAGGTACAAAGCAAGAGACCCAGTACTTC; CDR3: CASSLGTKQETQYF
D: .; J: TRBJ1-1; V: TRBV5-6; size: .; DNA: TGTGCCAGCAGCTTCCGGGCGCTGAACACTGAAGCTTTCTTT; CDR3: CASSFRALNTEAFF
D: .; J: TRBJ1-5; V: TRBV19; size: once; DNA: TGTGCGACTACCCCCCAGGGTGTGGGTTACAATCAGCCCCAGCATTTT; CDR3: CATTPQGVGYNQPQHF
D: .; J: TRBJ2-4; V: TRBV19; size: .; DNA: TGTGCCAGTAGTATAGTAGGAATGGCCAAAAACATTCAGTACTTC; CDR3: CASSIVGMAKNIQYF
D: TRBD1; J: TRBJ1-3; V: TRBV12-3/TRBV12-4; size: .; DNA: TGTGCCAGCACCAGGGGGAACGGAAACACCATATATTTT; CDR3: CASTRGNGNTIYF
D: .; J: TRBJ2-1; V: TRBV15; size: .; DNA: TGTGCCACCAGCGAAGGTCCACGGGGTACCTACAATGAGCAGTTCTTC; CDR3: CATSEGPRGTYNEQFF
D: .; J: TRBJ1-6; V: TRBV28; size: .; DNA: TGTGCCAGCAGGATTGGGATAATGGCTTCACCCCTCCACTTT; CDR3: CASRIGIMASPLHF
D: .; J: TRBJ1-4; V: TRBV7-3; size: .; DNA: TGTGCCAGCAGCCTGGGGCCGGGTGAAAAACTGTTTTTT; CDR3: CASSLGPGEKLFF
D: .; J: TRBJ2-7; V: TRBV7-2; size: .; DNA: TGTGCCAGCAGCTTAGGCGCGGTCTTCTCGTCTTACTTC; CDR3: CASSLGAVFSSYF
D: TRBD1; J: TRBJ2-2; V: TRBV5-1; size: .; DNA: TGCGCCAGCAGCCCCGGGACAGGGGGCACCGGGGAGCTGTTTTTT; CDR3: CASSPGTGGTGELFF
D: .; J: TRBJ1-5; V: TRBV28; size: .; DNA: TGTGCCAGCCAAGGGCAGGGCGCAGGCAATCAGCCCCAGCATTTT; CDR3: CASQGQGAGNQPQHF
D: .; J: TRBJ2-1; V: TRBV28; size: .; DNA: TGTGCCAGCGATCCCTCGGTTTCTCCCAATGAGCAGTTCTTC; CDR3: CASDPSVSPNEQFF
D: TRBD1; J: TRBJ1-3; V: TRBV28; size: .; DNA: TGTGCCAGCAGTCCGACAGGGGTCTCTGGAAACACCATATATTTT; CDR3: CASSPTGVSGNTIYF
D: TRBD1; J: TRBJ1-2; V: TRBV5-4; size: .; DNA: TGTGCCAGCAGCTCTGGACAGGGGAACTATGGCTACACCTTC; CDR3: CASSSGQGNYGYTF
D: TRBD1; J: TRBJ1-2; V: TRBV6-6; size: once; DNA: TGTGCCAGCAGTGGGACAGGGGGCGCCTATGGCTACACCTTC; CDR3: CASSGTGGAYGYTF
D: TRBD2; J: TRBJ2-6; V: TRBV7-6; size: .; DNA: TGTGCCAGCAGCTTAGGACTAGCGGGAGCTTCTGGGGCCAACGTCCTGACTTTC; CDR3: CASSLGLAGASGANVLTF
D: TRBD2; J: TRBJ2-3; V: TRBV10-1; size: once; DNA: TGCGCCAGCAGTCCACTAGCGGGAGGGCCAACAGATACGCAGTATTTT; CDR3: CASSPLAGGPTDTQYF
D: .; J: TRBJ2-3; V: TRBV5-4; size: .; DNA: TGTGCCAGCAGCTTGCCCCAGGATACGCAGTATTTT; CDR3: CASSLPQDTQYF
D: .; J: TRBJ1-1; V: TRBV27; size: .; DNA: TGTGCCAGCAGTGGACGACAGAACACTGAAGCTTTCTTT; CDR3: CASSGRQNTEAFF
D: TRBD2; J: TRBJ2-1; V: TRBV7-3; size: few; DNA: TGTGCCAGCAGCTTAATACTAGCGGGAGACGGGCGCAATGAGCAGTTCTTC; CDR3: CASSLILAGDGRNEQFF
D: TRBD1; J: TRBJ1-2; V: TRBV28; size: .; DNA: TGTGCCAGCAGTTTCTCTGCCGGGACAGGGTACGGCTACACCTTC; CDR3: CASSFSAGTGYGYTF
D: TRBD1; J: TRBJ1-1; V: TRBV6-5; size: .; DNA: TGTGCCAGCACGACCGGGACAGGGATTTTGGCTTTCTTT; CDR3: CASTTGTGILAFF
D: .; J: TRBJ1-2; V: TRBV5-4; size: .; DNA: TGTGCCAGCAGCTTGGGTCCGAAAGCTAACTATGGCTACACCTTC; CDR3: CASSLGPKANYGYTF